These 21 T cell receptor beta chains were sequenced from one sample in a study of T-cell memory formation after mild COVID-19. MiXCR, run by TCRdb on the 5' RACE reads, gives a single entry per CDR3 protein. The sample records some 31,000 distinct CDR3 sequences, approximately 12% being singletons. Sequenced: PBMCs or a T cell subset sorted from them (not recorded which). The receptors stem from an adult woman who had mild COVID-19 (a few samples of this study predate the infection). Cell type and time point are not known.

The table lists this clonotype with many counts. The chain links TRBV20-1 to TRBJ1-2, with D possibly being TRBD1 (5 bases). Germline V gene lookup returns CDR1 DFQATT and CDR2 SNEGSKA (reference sequence). The V end was cut by 3 bases, the J end by 3 bases, with 11 bases between. The CDR3 is 13 amino acids. The CDR3 spells CSASRDSYYGYTF. The DNA of the CDR3 is TGCAGTGCTAGCCGCGACAGCTACTATGGCTACACCTTC.

This chain links TRBV7-6 with TRBJ2-3; D not resolved. CDR1 is SGHVS and CDR2 is FNYEAQ in the germline V gene. Trimming cost V 1 base and J 5 bases, with 10 bases left between them. The CDR3 contains 14 residues. In DNA, the CDR3 is TGTGCCAGCAGCTTAGGGGCTAGTCAAGATACGCAGTATTTT. Residues: CASSLGASQDTQYF.

This clonotype was detected many times. The V and J genes are TRBV5-1 and TRBJ1-1; 8 bases are a match to TRBD1. The CDR3 runs 16 residues. J lost 1 base, V lost 1 base, and 6 bases had no gene match. Germline V gene sequence: CDR1 SGHRS, CDR2 YFSETQ. This CDR3 is CASSLFDRGGNTEAFF. The CDR3 DNA reads as TGCGCCAGCAGCTTGTTCGACAGGGGTGGGAACACTGAAGCTTTCTTT.

This clonotype was found many times. V and J are TRBV25-1 and TRBJ2-7; D perhaps matches TRBD1 (6 bases). The length of the CDR3 is 12 residues. Germline CDR1 reads MGHDK; CDR2 reads SYGVNS. The V and J ends lost 6 bases and 5 bases respectively, with 11 bases between them. CDR3 DNA: TGTGCCAGCAGAACAGGGAGCCACGAGCAGTACTTC. Translation gives CASRTGSHEQYF.

This chain links TRBV3-1 with TRBJ2-7, with TRBD2 matching over 7 bases. The CDR3 length is 16 residues. Trimming cost V 0 bases and J 6 bases; bases outside gene matches: 11. Germline CDR1 and CDR2: LGHDT and YNNKEL (reference sequence). CDR3 protein: CASSQERALAAVEQYF. CDR3 coding DNA: TGTGCCAGCAGCCAAGAGAGGGCGCTAGCGGCTGTCGAGCAGTACTTC.

This clonotype was found many times. The rearrangement uses TRBV2 and TRBJ2-7; D not resolved. The germline V and J ends were trimmed by 0 bases and 0 bases, with 15 bases remaining between them. CDR3 length: 17 amino acids. Germline V CDR1 and CDR2: SNHLY, FYNNEI. The CDR3 DNA is TGTGCCAGCAGTGAAGCGCTTTCGGCCAGTTACTCCTACGAGCAGTACTTC. Amino acids: CASSEALSASYSYEQYF.

In its sample, this clonotype was seen many times. J is TRBJ1-1 and V is TRBV4-2; 7 positions match TRBD1. Losses at the gene ends were 1 base for V and 5 bases for J; bases not matched to a gene: 7. CDR1 LGHNA and CDR2 YNFKEQ come from the germline V gene. The CDR3 has 15 amino acids. CDR3 loop: CASSQVTGRETEAFF. Written as DNA, the CDR3 is TGTGCCAGCAGCCAAGTGACAGGGAGAGAAACTGAAGCTTTCTTT.

This clonotype was detected ten times or more. V usage is TRBV4-3 and J usage is TRBJ1-1; no clear D gene. Germline loops: CDR1 LGHNA, CDR2 YSLEER. Trimming took 0 bases from V and 8 from J, leaving 7 bases between them. The CDR3 covers 12 residues. For the CDR3, the DNA is TGCGCCAGCAGCCAAGATTCCGGAGAAGCTTTCTTT. As protein: CASSQDSGEAFF.

This clonotype was counted many times. The chain links TRBV6-2 or TRBV6-3 to TRBJ2-2; TRBD2 matches at 14 bases. Unmatched junction bases numbered 13, after V lost 6 bases and J lost 7 bases. Per the germline V gene, CDR1 is MNHEY and CDR2 is SVGEGT. This CDR3 region has 18 residues. The CDR3, as DNA: TGTGCCAGCAGGCAAGGACTAGCGGGGGGCCTCAAGAACGGGGAGCTGTTTTTT. It encodes CASRQGLAGGLKNGELFF.

Ten or more counts support this clonotype. The CDR3 is CASSTRTSGNFPPDTQYF. The CDR3 coding sequence is TGTGCCAGCAGCACACGGACTAGCGGGAATTTCCCTCCAGATACGCAGTATTTT. The chain recombines TRBV4-2 with TRBJ2-3; 12 positions match TRBD2. This CDR3 is 18 amino acids long. V lost 5 bases to trimming and J lost 4 bases; unmatched junction nucleotides: 13. Germline assignment: CDR1 LGHNA and CDR2 YNFKEQ.

This clonotype was counted ten times or more. V and J are TRBV24-1 and TRBJ2-1; 11 bases align to TRBD2. The J segment lost 4 bases and the V segment lost 6 bases, leaving 4 bases of the junction unmatched. The CDR3 has 15 residues. Germline-derived CDR1 and CDR2 are KGHDR and SFDVKD. In nucleotides, the CDR3 is TGTGCCACCAGTCTGGGGACTAGCGGATACAATGAGCAGTTCTTC. Translation gives CATSLGTSGYNEQFF.

This clonotype appeared many times. This chain links TRBV6-1 with TRBJ1-6; maybe TRBD1 (5 bases). There are 15 residues in the CDR3. Between the trimmed V and J ends, which lost 2 bases and 9 bases, there was a span of 14 bases. Per germline, CDR1 MNHNS and CDR2 SASEGT. The CDR3 nucleotides read TGTGCCAGCAGTGAATTGCAGGGAACGGGTTCACCCCTCCACTTT. It encodes CASSELQGTGSPLHF.

This clonotype was observed many times. This sequence joins TRBV11-2 and TRBJ2-3, with D hard to call. CDR1 is SGHAT, CDR2 FQNNGV, per germline. CDR3 length equals 14 residues. Trimming removed 3 bases from V and 0 bases from J, with 7 bases in between. The CDR3 DNA is TGTGCCAGCAGCTTCGGTCTAAGCACAGATACGCAGTATTTT. It yields the protein CASSFGLSTDTQYF.

The chain joins TRBV15 to TRBJ2-7; TRBD2 might be the D (6 bases). The CDR3 sequence is 14 residues long. The ends were cut back, 3 bases at V and 2 bases at J, with 11 bases in the middle. The V gene's germline CDR1 is LNHNV and CDR2 YYDKDF (reference sequence). CDR3 in DNA: TGTGCCACCAGCAGTACAGCGGGTGCCTACGAGCAGTACTTC. It yields the protein CATSSTAGAYEQYF.

There are many counts of this clonotype. This rearrangement joins TRBV7-2 to TRBJ2-7, with 7 nucleotides matching TRBD1. J was trimmed by 0 bases and V by 5 bases; bases with no gene match: 4. The CDR3 length is 14 residues. Germline lookup yields CDR1 SGHTA and CDR2 FQGNSA. Here the CDR3 DNA reads TGTGCCAGCAGCCCACGGGACAGCTCCTACGAGCAGTACTTC. Amino acids: CASSPRDSSYEQYF.

There are many counts of this clonotype. This rearrangement joins TRBV11-3 to TRBJ2-3; tentative D call: TRBD2 (6 bases). V was cut by 4 bases and J by 1 base, with 6 bases left in between. Germline V CDR1 and CDR2: SGHNT, YENEEA. CDR3 size: 13 residues. The CDR3: CASSWEGTDTQYF. In nucleotides, the CDR3 is TGTGCCAGCAGCTGGGAGGGCACAGATACGCAGTATTTT. The full variable domain, rest sourced from reference TRBV11-3 and TRBJ2-3, is EAGVVQSPRYKIIEKKQPVAFWCNPISGHNTLYWYLQNLGQGPELLIRYENEEAVDDSQLPKDRFSAERLKGVDSTLKIQPAELGDSAVYLCASSWEGTDTQYFGPGTRLTVL.

The chain employs TRBV25-1 and TRBJ2-2; 9 bases are a match to TRBD1. The CDR3 sequence is 12 residues long. V lost 8 bases, J lost 13 bases, and 8 bases stayed unmatched. The germline V gene encodes CDR1 MGHDK and CDR2 SYGVNS. The CDR3: CASHLGQGRLFF. CDR3 nucleotide sequence: TGTGCCAGCCACCTCGGACAGGGGCGGCTGTTTTTT.

This chain joins TRBV5-1 and TRBJ2-7; D uncertain. CDR1 and CDR2 from the germline V gene are SGHRS and YFSETQ. The CDR3 runs 17 residues. V dropped 0 bases and J dropped 2 bases, with 18 bases sitting between them. The CDR3 sequence: CASSLVGSPPHTYEQYF. CDR3 nucleotide sequence: TGCGCCAGCAGCTTGGTGGGCAGTCCACCGCATACCTACGAGCAGTACTTC.

This clonotype was detected ten times or more. The chain couples TRBV12-3 or TRBV12-4 to TRBJ2-2; TRBD2 matches 11 bases. The CDR3 is made up of 17 amino acids. V trimming: 6 bases; J trimming: 4 bases; junction bases outside the gene matches: 10. In DNA form, the CDR3 reads TGTGCCAGCAGGAGATCCGGGACTAGCGGAAGCACCGGGGAGCTGTTTTTT. Its protein product is CASRRSGTSGSTGELFF.

This clonotype came up many times. The V and J genes are TRBV30 and TRBJ1-6; no clear D gene. The CDR3 contains 14 residues. Trimming stripped 2 bases from V and 4 bases from J, with 9 bases between. CDR1 is GTSNPN, CDR2 SVGIG, per germline (reference sequence). Here the CDR3 DNA reads TGTGCCTGGAGTTATTATGGATATAATTCACCCCTCCACTTT. Translation gives CAWSYYGYNSPLHF.

Ten or more counts support this clonotype. CDR3 coding DNA: TGTGCCACCAGCTACGACAGGAAGAATTCACCCCTCCACTTT. Protein: CATSYDRKNSPLHF. The chain is built from TRBV15 and TRBJ1-6; D is perhaps TRBD1 (6 bases). Germline-derived CDR1 and CDR2 are LNHNV and YYDKDF (reference sequence). The V end was cut by 5 bases, the J end by 7 bases, with 12 bases between. The CDR3 sequence is 14 residues long.